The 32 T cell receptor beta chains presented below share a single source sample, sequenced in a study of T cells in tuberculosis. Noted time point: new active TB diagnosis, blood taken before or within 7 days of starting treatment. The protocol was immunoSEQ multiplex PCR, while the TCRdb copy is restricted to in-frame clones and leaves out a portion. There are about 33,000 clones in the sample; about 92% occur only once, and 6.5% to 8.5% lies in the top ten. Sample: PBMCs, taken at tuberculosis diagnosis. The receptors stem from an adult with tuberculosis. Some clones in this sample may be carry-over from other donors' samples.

CDR3 coding DNA: TGTGCCAGCAGTTACGGTACAGGGGGCCAAGGCATTCAGTACTTC. Its translation: CASSYGTGGQGIQYF. The genes are TRBV6-5 and TRBJ2-4, with TRBD1 identical over 9 bases. The CDR3 runs 15 residues. The V gene's germline CDR1 is MNHEY and CDR2 SVGAGI. J was trimmed by 9 bases and V by 2 bases; bases with no gene match: 8.

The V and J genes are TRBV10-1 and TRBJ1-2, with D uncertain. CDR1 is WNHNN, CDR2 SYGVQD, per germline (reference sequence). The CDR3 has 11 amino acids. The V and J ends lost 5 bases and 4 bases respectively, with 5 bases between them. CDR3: CASSPGYGYTF. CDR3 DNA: TGCGCCAGCAGTCCCGGCTATGGCTACACCTTC.

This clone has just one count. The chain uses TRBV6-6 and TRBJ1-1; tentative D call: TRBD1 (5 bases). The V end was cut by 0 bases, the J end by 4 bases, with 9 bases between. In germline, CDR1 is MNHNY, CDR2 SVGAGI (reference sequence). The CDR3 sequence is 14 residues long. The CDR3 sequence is CASSYSGAGTEAFF. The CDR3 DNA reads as TGTGCCAGCAGTTACTCTGGGGCTGGCACTGAAGCTTTCTTT.

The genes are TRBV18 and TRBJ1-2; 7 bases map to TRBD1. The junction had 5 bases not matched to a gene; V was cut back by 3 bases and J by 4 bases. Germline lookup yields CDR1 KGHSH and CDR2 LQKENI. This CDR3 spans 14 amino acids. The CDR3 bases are TGTGCCAGCTCACCCCCGACAGGGTCCTATGGCTACACCTTC. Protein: CASSPPTGSYGYTF.

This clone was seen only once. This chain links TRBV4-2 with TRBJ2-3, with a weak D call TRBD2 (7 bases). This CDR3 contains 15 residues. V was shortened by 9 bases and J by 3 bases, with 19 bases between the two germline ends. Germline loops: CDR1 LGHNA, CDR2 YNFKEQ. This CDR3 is CASSRGGGVTDTQYF. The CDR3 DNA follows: TGTGCCAGTTCACGTGGAGGGGGGGTAACAGATACGCAGTATTTT.

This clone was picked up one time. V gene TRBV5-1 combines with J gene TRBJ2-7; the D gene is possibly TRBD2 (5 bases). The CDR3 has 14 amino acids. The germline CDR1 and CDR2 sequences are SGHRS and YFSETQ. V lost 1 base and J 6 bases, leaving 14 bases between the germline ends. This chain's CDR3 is CASSLYVGGSEQYF. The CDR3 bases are TGCGCCAGCAGCTTGTACGTCGGCGGGTCCGAGCAGTACTTC.

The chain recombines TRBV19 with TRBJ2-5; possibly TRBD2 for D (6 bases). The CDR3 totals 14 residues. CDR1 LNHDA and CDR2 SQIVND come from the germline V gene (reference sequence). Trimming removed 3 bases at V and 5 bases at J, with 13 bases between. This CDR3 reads CASSIQRGSETQYF. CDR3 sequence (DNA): TGTGCCAGTAGTATTCAACGGGGGAGCGAGACCCAGTACTTC.

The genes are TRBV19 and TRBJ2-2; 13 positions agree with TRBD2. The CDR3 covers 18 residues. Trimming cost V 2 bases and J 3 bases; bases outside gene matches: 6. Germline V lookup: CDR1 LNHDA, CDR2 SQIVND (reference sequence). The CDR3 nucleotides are TGTGCCAGTAGTATATGGACTAGCGGGGGTCACCACACCGGGGAGCTGTTTTTT. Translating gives CASSIWTSGGHHTGELFF.

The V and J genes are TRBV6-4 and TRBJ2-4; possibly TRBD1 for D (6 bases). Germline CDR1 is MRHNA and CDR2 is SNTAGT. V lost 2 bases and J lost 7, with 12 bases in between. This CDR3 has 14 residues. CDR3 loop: CASSDGGEGNIQYF. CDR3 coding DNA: TGTGCCAGCAGTGACGGGGGCGAGGGGAACATTCAGTACTTC.

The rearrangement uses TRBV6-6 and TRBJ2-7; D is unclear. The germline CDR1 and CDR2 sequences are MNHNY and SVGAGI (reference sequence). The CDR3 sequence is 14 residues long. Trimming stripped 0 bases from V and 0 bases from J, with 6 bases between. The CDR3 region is CASSYSESSYEQYF. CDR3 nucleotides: TGTGCCAGCAGTTACTCGGAGAGCTCCTACGAGCAGTACTTC.

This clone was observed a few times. The CDR3: CASSASGGAYEQYF. The CDR3 nucleotides are TGTGCCAGCAGCGCTAGCGGGGGGGCCTACGAGCAGTACTTC. J is TRBJ2-7 and V is TRBV11-2; 12 bases match TRBD2. Trimming at V came to 5 bases and at J to 2 bases, leaving 1 base not matched to a gene. The CDR3 totals 14 residues. Looked up from germline, CDR1 is SGHAT and CDR2 is FQNNGV.

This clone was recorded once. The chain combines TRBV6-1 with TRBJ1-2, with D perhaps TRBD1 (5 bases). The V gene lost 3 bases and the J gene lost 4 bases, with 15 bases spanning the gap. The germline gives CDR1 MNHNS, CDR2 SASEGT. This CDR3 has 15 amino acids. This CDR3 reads CASSERTTAIYGYTF. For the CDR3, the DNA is TGTGCCAGCAGTGAGAGAACGACAGCGATCTATGGCTACACCTTC.

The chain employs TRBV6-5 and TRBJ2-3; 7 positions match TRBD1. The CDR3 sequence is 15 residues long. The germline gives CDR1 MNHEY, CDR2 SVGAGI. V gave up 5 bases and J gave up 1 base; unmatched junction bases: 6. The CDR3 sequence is CASSRQGRGTDTQYF. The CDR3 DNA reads TGTGCCAGCAGTCGACAGGGTAGGGGCACAGATACGCAGTATTTT.

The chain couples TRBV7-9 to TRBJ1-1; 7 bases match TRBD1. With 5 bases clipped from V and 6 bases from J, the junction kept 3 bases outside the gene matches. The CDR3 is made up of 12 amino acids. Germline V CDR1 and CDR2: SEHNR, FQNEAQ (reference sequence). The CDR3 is CASSPQGPEAFF. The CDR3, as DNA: TGTGCCAGCAGCCCACAGGGGCCTGAAGCTTTCTTT.

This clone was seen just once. In DNA form, the CDR3 reads TGTGCCAGTAGTATGCAGCGGATGGATACGCAGTATTTT. It is translated as CASSMQRMDTQYF. The chain recombines TRBV19 with TRBJ2-3; possible D gene TRBD2, 5 bases. V was cut by 3 bases and J by 6 bases, with 10 bases left in between. From germline, CDR1 is LNHDA and CDR2 SQIVND (reference sequence). The CDR3 has 13 amino acids.

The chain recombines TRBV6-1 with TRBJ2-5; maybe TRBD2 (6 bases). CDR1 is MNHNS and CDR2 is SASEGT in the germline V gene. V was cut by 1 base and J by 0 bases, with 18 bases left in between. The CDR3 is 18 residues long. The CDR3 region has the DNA TGTGCCAGCAGTGAAGAGGACGGGTATTGGGACTACCAAGAGACCCAGTACTTC. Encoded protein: CASSEEDGYWDYQETQYF.

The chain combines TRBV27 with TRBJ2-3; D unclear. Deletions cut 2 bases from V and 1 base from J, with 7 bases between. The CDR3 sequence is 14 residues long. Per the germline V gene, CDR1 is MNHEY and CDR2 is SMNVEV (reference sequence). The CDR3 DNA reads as TGTGCCAGCAGTTTACGTGTTCGCACAGATACGCAGTATTTT. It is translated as CASSLRVRTDTQYF.

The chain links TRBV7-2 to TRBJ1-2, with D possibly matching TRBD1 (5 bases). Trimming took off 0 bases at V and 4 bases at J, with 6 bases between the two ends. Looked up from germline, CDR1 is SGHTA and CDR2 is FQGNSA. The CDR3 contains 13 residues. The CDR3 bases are TGTGCCAGCAGCTTAGCACAGGTCTATGGCTACACCTTC. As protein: CASSLAQVYGYTF.

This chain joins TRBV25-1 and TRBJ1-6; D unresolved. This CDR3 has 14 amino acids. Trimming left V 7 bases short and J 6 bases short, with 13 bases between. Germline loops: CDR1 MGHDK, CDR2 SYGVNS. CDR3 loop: CASIHRRLNSPLHF. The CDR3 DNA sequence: TGTGCCAGCATCCACCGTAGACTTAATTCACCCCTCCACTTT. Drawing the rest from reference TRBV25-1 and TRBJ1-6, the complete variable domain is EADIYQTPRYLVIGTGKKITLECSQTMGHDKMYWYQQDPGMELHLIHYSYGVNSTEKGDLSSESTVSRIRTEHFPLTLESARPSHTSQYLCASIHRRLNSPLHFGNGTRLTVT.

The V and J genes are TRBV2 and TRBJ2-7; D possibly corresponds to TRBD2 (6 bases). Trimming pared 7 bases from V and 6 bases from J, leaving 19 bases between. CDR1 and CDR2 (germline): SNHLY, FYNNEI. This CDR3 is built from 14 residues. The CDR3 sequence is CASTRGRGTTEQYF. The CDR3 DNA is TGTGCCAGCACCCGGGGCCGGGGGACCACCGAGCAGTACTTC.

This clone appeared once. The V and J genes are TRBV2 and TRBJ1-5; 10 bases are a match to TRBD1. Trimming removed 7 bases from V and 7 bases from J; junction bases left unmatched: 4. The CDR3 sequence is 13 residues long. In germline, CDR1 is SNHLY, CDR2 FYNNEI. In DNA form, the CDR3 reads TGTGCCAGCATGAGGACAGGGGGACAGCCCCAGCATTTT. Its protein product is CASMRTGGQPQHF.

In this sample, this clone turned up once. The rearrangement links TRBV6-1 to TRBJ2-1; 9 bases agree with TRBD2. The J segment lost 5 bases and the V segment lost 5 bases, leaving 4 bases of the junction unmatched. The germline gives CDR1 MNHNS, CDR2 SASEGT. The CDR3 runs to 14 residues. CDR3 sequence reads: CASSMAGGHNEQFF. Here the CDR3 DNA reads TGTGCCAGCAGTATGGCGGGGGGGCACAATGAGCAGTTCTTC.

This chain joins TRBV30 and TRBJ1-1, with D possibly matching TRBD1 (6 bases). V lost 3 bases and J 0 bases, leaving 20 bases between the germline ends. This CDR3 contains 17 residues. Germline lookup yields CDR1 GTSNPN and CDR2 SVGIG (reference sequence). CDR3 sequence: CAWSVSGAQGVNTEAFF. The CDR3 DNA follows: TGTGCCTGGAGCGTAAGTGGGGCACAGGGAGTGAACACTGAAGCTTTCTTT.

The CDR3 is CASSWGGAKNIQYF. CDR3 sequence (DNA): TGTGCCAGCAGTTGGGGGGGAGCCAAAAACATTCAGTACTTC. V and J are TRBV27 and TRBJ2-4, with 7 bases lining up with TRBD2. The ends lost 4 bases at V and 0 bases at J; junction bases unmatched: 0. This CDR3 has 14 residues. Germline V gives CDR1 MNHEY, CDR2 SMNVEV (reference sequence).

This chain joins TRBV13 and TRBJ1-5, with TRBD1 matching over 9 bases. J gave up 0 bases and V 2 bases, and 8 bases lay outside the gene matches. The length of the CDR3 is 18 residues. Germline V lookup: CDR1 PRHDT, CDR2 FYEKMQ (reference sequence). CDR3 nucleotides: TGTGCCAGCAGCTTAACCGGGACAGGGCTTTATAGCAATCAGCCCCAGCATTTT. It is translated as CASSLTGTGLYSNQPQHF.

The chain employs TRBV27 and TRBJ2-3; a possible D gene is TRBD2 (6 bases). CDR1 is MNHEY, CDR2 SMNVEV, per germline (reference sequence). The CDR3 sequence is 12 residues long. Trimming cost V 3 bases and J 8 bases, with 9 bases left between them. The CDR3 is CASSLGAGTQYF. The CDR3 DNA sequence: TGTGCCAGCAGTTTGGGAGCGGGTACGCAGTATTTT.

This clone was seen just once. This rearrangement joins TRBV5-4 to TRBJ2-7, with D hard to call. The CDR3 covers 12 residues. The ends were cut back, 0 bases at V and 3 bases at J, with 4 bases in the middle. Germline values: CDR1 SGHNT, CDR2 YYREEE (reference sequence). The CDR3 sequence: CASSLGLYEQYF. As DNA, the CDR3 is TGTGCCAGCAGCTTGGGACTCTACGAGCAGTACTTC.

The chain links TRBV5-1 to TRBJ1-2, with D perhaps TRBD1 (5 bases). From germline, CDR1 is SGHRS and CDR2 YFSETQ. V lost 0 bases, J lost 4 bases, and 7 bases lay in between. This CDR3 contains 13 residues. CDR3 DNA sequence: TGCGCCAGCAGCTTGGGACAGACCTATGGCTACACCTTC. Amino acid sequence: CASSLGQTYGYTF.

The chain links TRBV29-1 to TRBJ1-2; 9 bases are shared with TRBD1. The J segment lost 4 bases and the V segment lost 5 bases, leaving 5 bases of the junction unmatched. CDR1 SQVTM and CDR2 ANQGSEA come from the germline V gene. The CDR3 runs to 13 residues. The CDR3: CSVRTGVSYGYTF. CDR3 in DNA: TGCAGCGTTCGGACAGGGGTTAGCTATGGCTACACCTTC.

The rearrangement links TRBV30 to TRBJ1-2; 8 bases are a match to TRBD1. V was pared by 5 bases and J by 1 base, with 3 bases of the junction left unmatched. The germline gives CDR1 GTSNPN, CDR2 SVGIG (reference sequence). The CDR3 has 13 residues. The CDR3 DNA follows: TGTGCCTGGGGGACAGGAATTAACTATGGCTACACCTTC. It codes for CAWGTGINYGYTF.

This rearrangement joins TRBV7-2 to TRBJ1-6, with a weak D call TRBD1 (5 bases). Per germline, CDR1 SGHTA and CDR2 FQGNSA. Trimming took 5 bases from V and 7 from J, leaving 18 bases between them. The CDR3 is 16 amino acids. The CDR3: CASSQRAGLGNSPLHF. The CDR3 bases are TGTGCCAGCAGCCAAAGGGCGGGGCTCGGGAATTCACCCCTCCACTTT.

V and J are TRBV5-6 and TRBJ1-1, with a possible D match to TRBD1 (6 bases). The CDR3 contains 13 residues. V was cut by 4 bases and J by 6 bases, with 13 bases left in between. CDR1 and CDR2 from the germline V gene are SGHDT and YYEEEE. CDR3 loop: CASSIQGTSEAFF. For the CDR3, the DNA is TGTGCCAGCAGCATACAGGGTACATCTGAAGCTTTCTTT.